This T cell receptor beta chain was identified in a study of blood T cells in healthy people across ages. The authors ran a second PCR of 7 to 11 cycles using a sample-barcoded 5' primer and a J-beta primer mix. MiXCR, applied by TCRdb to the 5' RACE reads, yields one record per CDR3 protein. The sample lists 1.5 million to 2 million distinct CDR3 sequences; 28% were seen once. Donors ranged from roughly 6 to 95 years old and were healthy Caucasians in Russia. The CDR3 totals 13 residues. The V gene lost 3 bases and the J gene lost 5 bases, with 8 bases spanning the gap. CDR1 is GTSNPN, CDR2 SVGIG, per germline (reference sequence). There are a few counts of this clonotype.

The V call is TRBV30, the J call TRBJ1-6; D gene unclear. The sample was blood. This clonotype was obtained from a woman between 25 and 40 years old in good health. The CDR3 nucleotides read TGTGCCTGGAGGAAGGCCCATAATTCACCCCTCCACTTT. It translates to CAWRKAHNSPLHF.